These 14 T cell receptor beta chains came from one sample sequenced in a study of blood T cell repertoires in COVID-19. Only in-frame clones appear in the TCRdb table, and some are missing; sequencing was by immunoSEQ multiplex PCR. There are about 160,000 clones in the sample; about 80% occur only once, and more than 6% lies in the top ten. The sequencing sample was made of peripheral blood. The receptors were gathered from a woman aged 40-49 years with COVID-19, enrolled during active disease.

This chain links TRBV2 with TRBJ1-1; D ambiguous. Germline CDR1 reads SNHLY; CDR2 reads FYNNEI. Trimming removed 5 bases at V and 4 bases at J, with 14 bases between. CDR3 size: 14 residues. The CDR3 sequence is CASSTAWASTEAFF. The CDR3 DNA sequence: TGTGCCAGCAGTACGGCCTGGGCAAGCACTGAAGCTTTCTTT.

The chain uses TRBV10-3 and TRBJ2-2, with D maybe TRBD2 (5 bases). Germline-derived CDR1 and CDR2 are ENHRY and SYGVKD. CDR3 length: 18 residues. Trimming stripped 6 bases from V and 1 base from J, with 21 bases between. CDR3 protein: CAIRSDARVRVNTGELFF. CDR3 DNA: TGTGCCATCAGATCAGACGCGAGGGTACGGGTGAACACCGGGGAGCTGTTTTTT.

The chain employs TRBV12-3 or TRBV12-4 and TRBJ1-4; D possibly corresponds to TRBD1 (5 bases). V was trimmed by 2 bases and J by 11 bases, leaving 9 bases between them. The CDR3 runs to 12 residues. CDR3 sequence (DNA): TGTGCCAGCAGTTTAAGCAGGGCCAAACTGTTTTTT. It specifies CASSLSRAKLFF.

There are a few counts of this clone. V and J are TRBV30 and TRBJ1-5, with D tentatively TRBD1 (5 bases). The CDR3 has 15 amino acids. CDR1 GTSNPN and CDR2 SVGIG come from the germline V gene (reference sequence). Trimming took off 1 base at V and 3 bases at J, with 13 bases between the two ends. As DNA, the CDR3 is TGTGCCTGGAGTGCCCCGGGGGGAATCAATCAGCCCCAGCATTTT. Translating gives CAWSAPGGINQPQHF.

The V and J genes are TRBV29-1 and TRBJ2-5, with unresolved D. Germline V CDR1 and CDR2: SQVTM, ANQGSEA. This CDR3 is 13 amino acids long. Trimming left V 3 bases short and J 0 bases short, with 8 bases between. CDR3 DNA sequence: TGCAGCGTTGAGGGCCTGAACCAAGAGACCCAGTACTTC. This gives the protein CSVEGLNQETQYF. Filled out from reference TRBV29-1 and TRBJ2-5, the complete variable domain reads SAVISQKPSRDICQRGTSLTIQCQVDSQVTMMFWYRQQPGQSLTLIATANQGSEATYESGFVIDKFPISRPNLTFSTLTVSNMSPEDSSIYLCSVEGLNQETQYFGPGTRLLVL.

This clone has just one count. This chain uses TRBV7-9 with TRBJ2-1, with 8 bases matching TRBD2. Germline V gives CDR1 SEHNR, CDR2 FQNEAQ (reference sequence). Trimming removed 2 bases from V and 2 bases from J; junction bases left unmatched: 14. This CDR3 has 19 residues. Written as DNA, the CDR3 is TGTGCCAGCAGCTTATCGGGCCCGACCTTCGGGAGGGCCTACAATGAGCAGTTCTTC. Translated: CASSLSGPTFGRAYNEQFF.

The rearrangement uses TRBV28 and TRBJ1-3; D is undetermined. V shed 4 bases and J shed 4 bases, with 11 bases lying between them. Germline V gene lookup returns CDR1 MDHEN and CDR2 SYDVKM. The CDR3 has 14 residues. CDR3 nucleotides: TGTGCCAGCAGTTCCGGACTTGGGGGAAACACCATATATTTT. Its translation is CASSSGLGGNTIYF.

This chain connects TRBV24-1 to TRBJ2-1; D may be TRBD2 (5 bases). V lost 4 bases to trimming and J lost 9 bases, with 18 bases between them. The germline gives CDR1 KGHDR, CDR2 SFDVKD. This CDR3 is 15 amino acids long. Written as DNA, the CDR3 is TGTGCCACCAGTGAGAGGGCCGTCTTGATAGGTGAGCAGTTCTTC. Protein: CATSERAVLIGEQFF.

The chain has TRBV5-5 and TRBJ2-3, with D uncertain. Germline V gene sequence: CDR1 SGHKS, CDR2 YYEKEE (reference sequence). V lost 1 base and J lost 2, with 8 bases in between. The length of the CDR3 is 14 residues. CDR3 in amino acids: CASSLRLITDTQYF. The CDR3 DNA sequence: TGTGCCAGCAGCTTGCGACTGATCACAGATACGCAGTATTTT.

The CDR3 sequence is CASRFPTSGDYEQYF. CDR3 sequence (DNA): TGTGCCAGCAGATTTCCGACTAGCGGAGACTACGAGCAGTACTTC. The chain has TRBV28 and TRBJ2-7, with 9 bases that match TRBD2. Germline V gene sequence: CDR1 MDHEN, CDR2 SYDVKM. The length of the CDR3 is 15 residues. After removal of 6 bases from V and 3 bases from J, the junction contained 9 bases not matched to a gene.

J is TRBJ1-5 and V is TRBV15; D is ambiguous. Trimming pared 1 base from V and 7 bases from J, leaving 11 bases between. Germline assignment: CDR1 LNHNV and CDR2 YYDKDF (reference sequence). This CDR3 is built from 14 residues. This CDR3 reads CATSRVKTMQPQHF. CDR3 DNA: TGTGCCACCAGCAGAGTAAAAACAATGCAGCCCCAGCATTTT.

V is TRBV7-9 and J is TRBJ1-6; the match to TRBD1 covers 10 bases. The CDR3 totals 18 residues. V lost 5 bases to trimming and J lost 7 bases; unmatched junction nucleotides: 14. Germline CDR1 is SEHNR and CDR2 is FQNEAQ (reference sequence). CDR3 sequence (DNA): TGTGCCAGCAGCCCTATTAGACAGGGGGCATGGGGGAATTCACCCCTCCACTTT. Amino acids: CASSPIRQGAWGNSPLHF.

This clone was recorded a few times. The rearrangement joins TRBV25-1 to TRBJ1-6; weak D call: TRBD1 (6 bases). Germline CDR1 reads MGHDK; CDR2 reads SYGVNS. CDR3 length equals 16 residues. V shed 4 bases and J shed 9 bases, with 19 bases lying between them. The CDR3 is CASSAAGEGESSPLHF. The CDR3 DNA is TGTGCCAGCAGTGCCGCAGGGGAAGGGGAGAGTTCACCCCTCCACTTT.

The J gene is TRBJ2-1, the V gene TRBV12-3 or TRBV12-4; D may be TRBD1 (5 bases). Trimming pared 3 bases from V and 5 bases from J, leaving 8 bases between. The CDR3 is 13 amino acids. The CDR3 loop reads CASSFPGNNEQFF. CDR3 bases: TGTGCCAGCAGTTTCCCAGGGAACAATGAGCAGTTCTTC.